This TCR beta chain was obtained from a study of control samples from healthy donors and cancer patients. Worth noting for this clone: A read error may produce the germline difference seen at one junction end.

Clones were read by immunoSEQ multiplex PCR, and TCRdb kept only the in-frame ones, dropping some. The data hold roughly 92,000 clones, with about 85% observed a single time. What was sequenced was blood. This receptor was obtained from a woman between 50 and 59 years old in good health.

CDR3: CASSPRGRNEQLF. CDR3 sequence (DNA): TGTGCCAGCAGCCCTAGAGGTCGGAATGAGCAGCTCTTC. This chain connects TRBV7-2 to TRBJ2-1; D is undetermined. This CDR3 spans 13 amino acids. Germline lookup yields CDR1 SGHTA and CDR2 FQGNSA.